This TCR beta chain is from a study of T cells in Graves' hyperthyroidism and ophthalmopathy. Study observations and caveats: The model made its ophthalmopathy prediction, and onset followed a median around 6.9 months later. Clonotypes that were expanded in thyroid above 0.001 mostly appeared in blood too.

The V gene end was trimmed by 3 bases and the J gene end by 3 bases; junction bases not matched to a gene: 2. The germline gives CDR1 MDHEN, CDR2 SYDVKM. This CDR3 spans 15 amino acids. Amplified TCR beta CDR3 regions derived from RNA transcripts. Primed by the HTBI set, a first-round RT-PCR was run on the TCR CDR3. TCRdb fed the multiplex PCR reads into MiXCR, producing one record per CDR3 protein. The sample has tens of thousands of distinct CDR3 sequences, approximately 58% seen once. With respect to this clonotype: Its specificity is unknown.

Sequencing used peripheral blood or thyroid tissue (not recorded which). The TCR comes from a man aged 18 to 29 with Graves' hyperthyroidism. This sequence joins TRBV28 and TRBJ2-3; 11 bases fit TRBD2. The CDR3 sequence: CASSFPSGGTDTQYF. In nucleotides, the CDR3 is TGTGCCAGCAGTTTTCCTAGCGGGGGGACAGATACGCAGTATTTT. The full variable domain, rest sourced from reference TRBV28 and TRBJ2-3, is DVKVTQSSRYLVKRTGEKVFLECVQDMDHENMFWYRQDPGLGLRLIYFSYDVKMKEKGDIPEGYSVSREKKERFSLILESASTNQTSMYLCASSFPSGGTDTQYFGPGTRLTVL.